This TCR beta chain came from a study of blood T cell repertoires in COVID-19. Trimming removed 0 bases from V and 7 bases from J, with 4 bases in between. Germline V gene lookup returns CDR1 LGHNA and CDR2 YSLEER. This CDR3 is 12 amino acids long. All enrollees were about 18 to 95 years old and from fewer than 25 US areas. Authors' processing steps: Reference gene primer amplification yielded estimated nucleated cell counts. The method was immunoSEQ multiplex PCR; TCRdb's version includes in-frame clones alone and lacks a portion of them. V and J calls and clone size are as listed in that table; D and trimming were resolved from the DNA. The repertoire holds approximately 330,000 clones, with approximately 86% as singletons.

This sequence was found in a woman between 40 and 50 years old with acute COVID-19. The chain employs TRBV4-3 and TRBJ2-1, with no clear D. The material sequenced was PBMCs or T cells enriched from blood (not recorded which). In nucleotides, the CDR3 is TGCGCCAGCAGCCAAGACAGGAATGAGCAGTTCTTC. This encodes CASSQDRNEQFF.